The next 10 T cell receptor beta chains were all read from a single sample in a study of control samples from healthy donors and cancer patients. Repertoires were generated with immunoSEQ multiplex PCR, while TCRdb's copy carries only in-frame clones and drops some. This sample yields about 86,000 clones, of which 85% to 95% are seen a single time; about 1.5% belongs to the top ten. Sequencing was performed on blood. All receptors derive from a woman in her twenties or thirties in good health.

V usage is TRBV13 and J usage is TRBJ1-3; 7 bases match TRBD1. This CDR3 is built from 16 residues. V gave up 1 base and J gave up 5 bases; unmatched junction bases: 8. Germline values: CDR1 PRHDT, CDR2 FYEKMQ (reference sequence). The CDR3 region is CASSLVVTGTRNTIYF. Written as DNA, the CDR3 is TGTGCCAGCAGCTTAGTTGTGACAGGGACTCGAAACACCATATATTTT. Combining the CDR3 with reference TRBV13 and TRBJ1-3 gives the whole variable domain AAGVIQSPRHLIKEKRETATLKCYPIPRHDTVYWYQQGPGQDPQFLISFYEKMQSDKGSIPDRFSAQQFSDYHSELNMSSLELGDSALYFCASSLVVTGTRNTIYFGEGSWLTVV.

The CDR3 nucleotides are TGTGCCAGTAGCTGGACTAGTGCCACCGGGGAGCTGTTTTTT. Translation gives CASSWTSATGELFF. The chain has TRBV19 and TRBJ2-2; 7 nucleotides align to TRBD2. The CDR3 is 14 residues long. The V gene's germline CDR1 is LNHDA and CDR2 SQIVND (reference sequence). After removal of 6 bases from V and 4 bases from J, the junction contained 5 bases not matched to a gene.

The V gene is TRBV5-4, the J gene TRBJ2-2, with a possible D match to TRBD2 (7 bases). V lost 4 bases and J 4 bases, leaving 14 bases between the germline ends. The CDR3 loop spans 15 amino acids. Germline lookup yields CDR1 SGHNT and CDR2 YYREEE (reference sequence). The CDR3 nucleotides are TGTGCCAGCAGCCTGGGGGGGGCCCTCACCGGGGAGCTGTTTTTT. It translates to CASSLGGALTGELFF.

The rearrangement uses TRBV5-1 and TRBJ2-2; TRBD1 matches 7 bases. The CDR3 has 15 residues. Germline loops: CDR1 SGHRS, CDR2 YFSETQ. The J segment lost 0 bases and the V segment lost 7 bases, leaving 6 bases of the junction unmatched. In nucleotides, the CDR3 is TGCGCCAGCTCGACAGGGTTCCCGAACACCGGGGAGCTGTTTTTT. It translates to CASSTGFPNTGELFF. The whole variable domain, filled in from reference TRBV5-1 and TRBJ2-2, reads KAGVTQTPRYLIKTRGQQVTLSCSPISGHRSVSWYQQTPGQGLQFLFEYFSETQRNKGNFPGRFSGRQFSNSRSEMNVSTLELGDSALYLCASSTGFPNTGELFFGEGSRLTVL.

The chain has TRBV5-4 and TRBJ2-1, with 8 bases aligning to TRBD1. The CDR3 loop spans 16 amino acids. Per germline, CDR1 SGHNT and CDR2 YYREEE (reference sequence). V gave up 4 bases and J gave up 0 bases; unmatched junction bases: 6. DNA of the CDR3: TGTGCCAGCAGCCAGGGACAGGCTAGCTCCTACAATGAGCAGTTCTTC. Its protein is CASSQGQASSYNEQFF.

This chain links TRBV11-3 with TRBJ2-1, with 10 bases that match TRBD1. J was trimmed by 7 bases and V by 5 bases; bases with no gene match: 8. Per the germline V gene, CDR1 is SGHNT and CDR2 is YENEEA. The CDR3 contains 15 residues. The CDR3 coding sequence is TGTGCCAGCAGCCCGACAGGGGGCTTCGATAATGAGCAGTTCTTC. Amino acids: CASSPTGGFDNEQFF.

The CDR3 loop is CASILGSTGELFF. In nucleotides, the CDR3 is TGCGCCAGCATCTTAGGTAGCACCGGGGAGCTGTTTTTT. The chain uses TRBV10-2 and TRBJ2-2, with unresolved D. This CDR3 spans 13 amino acids. From germline, CDR1 is WSHSY and CDR2 SAAADI. The V and J ends lost 7 bases and 4 bases respectively, with 10 bases between them.

The J gene is TRBJ1-2, the V gene TRBV3-1 (or the pseudogene TRBV3-2); D gene uncertain. This CDR3 region has 12 residues. Trimming removed 4 bases at V and 0 bases at J, with 3 bases between. Germline assignment: CDR1 LGHDT and CDR2 YNNKEL (reference sequence). The CDR3 DNA sequence: TGTGCCAGCAGCCTTGCTAACTATGGCTACACCTTC. It translates to CASSLANYGYTF.

The rearrangement links TRBV9 to TRBJ1-6; D remains unclear. V lost 3 bases and J lost 7, with 14 bases in between. The CDR3 has 15 amino acids. Germline V gene lookup returns CDR1 SGDLS and CDR2 YYNGEE. CDR3 protein: CASSARDGINSPLHF. The CDR3 DNA follows: TGTGCCAGCAGCGCCCGAGATGGGATCAATTCACCCCTCCACTTT.

V usage is TRBV11-2 and J usage is TRBJ2-5; D may be TRBD2 (5 bases). Trimming removed 3 bases at V and 4 bases at J, with 12 bases between. CDR1 is SGHAT, CDR2 FQNNGV, per germline. The CDR3 length is 14 residues. The CDR3 reads CASSFGASRETQYF. In DNA form, the CDR3 reads TGTGCCAGCAGCTTCGGTGCTAGCAGAGAGACCCAGTACTTC.